This T cell receptor (beta chain) is drawn from a study of shared clonotypes between healthy human individuals. Study-wide background: There were three CD4 naive, three CD4 memory, two CD8 naive and one CD8 memory plates per donor.

The repertoire was sequenced with immunoSEQ multiplex PCR; TCRdb's copy has only in-frame clones and lacks some. This sample yields some 2 million clones, of which over 85% are seen a single time; more than 0.9% belongs to the top ten. Trimming took off 5 bases at V and 5 bases at J, with 21 bases between the two ends. Germline-derived CDR1 and CDR2 are SEHNR and FQNEAQ (reference sequence). The CDR3 length is 16 residues. Details on this clone: Its antigen remains unknown.

Naive CD8 isolation took CD45RO-negative cells positively selected for CCR7 and excluded terminally differentiated effector memory CD45RA+ cells. Study observations and caveats: Estimated richness was generally greater in naive than memory subsets.

The rearrangement links TRBV7-9 to TRBJ2-5, with D perhaps being TRBD1 or TRBD2 (6 bases each). The source is a man aged 18 to 30 in good health. Source material: naive CD8+ T cells sorted from blood. The CDR3 DNA follows: TGTGCCAGCAGCCCTGGGGGAGAGGGGGGAATGGAGACCCAGTACTTC. It is translated as CASSPGGEGGMETQYF.